Listed here are 27 T cell receptor beta chains from one sample, sequenced in a study of T cell responses to AZD1222 COVID-19 vaccine. TCRdb's copy holds only in-frame clones and misses some; the assay was immunoSEQ multiplex PCR. The table has about 59,000 clones, roughly nine tenths seen once. The specimen comprised peripheral blood, sampled 28 days after the second AZD1222 dose. The receptors were sampled from an adult who received the AZD1222 COVID-19 vaccine.

The gene calls are TRBV2 and TRBJ1-1, with no clear D. The CDR3 spans 14 residues. CDR1 is SNHLY, CDR2 FYNNEI, per germline. V lost 2 bases and J lost 1, with 8 bases in between. CDR3 nucleotide sequence: TGTGCCAGCAGTGAACGGACTGGGAACACTGAAGCTTTCTTT. Its protein is CASSERTGNTEAFF. Full variable domain (outside the CDR3, taken from reference TRBV2 and TRBJ1-1): EPEVTQTPSHQVTQMGQEVILRCVPISNHLYFYWYRQILGQKVEFLVSFYNNEISEKSEIFDDQFSVERPDGSNFTLKIRSTKLEDSAMYFCASSERTGNTEAFFGQGTRLTVV.

The J gene is TRBJ2-3, the V gene TRBV10-1; D call uncertain. The V end was cut by 3 bases, the J end by 1 base, with 8 bases between. CDR3 size: 14 residues. Germline V gene sequence: CDR1 WNHNN, CDR2 SYGVQD (reference sequence). The CDR3: CASSEISRTDTQYF. CDR3 in DNA: TGCGCCAGCAGTGAAATAAGTCGCACAGATACGCAGTATTTT.

This chain connects TRBV29-1 to TRBJ1-2, with TRBD1 matching over 7 bases. Trimming cost V 6 bases and J 2 bases; bases outside gene matches: 6. This CDR3 has 13 residues. Germline CDR1 and CDR2: SQVTM and ANQGSEA. In DNA form, the CDR3 reads TGCAGCGTGGGACAGTGGCTAAACTATGGCTACACCTTC. It specifies CSVGQWLNYGYTF.

In nucleotides, the CDR3 is TGTGCCAGCAGCTTCCGGGACAGCGGATATGGCTACACCTTC. Its protein is CASSFRDSGYGYTF. The chain couples TRBV7-9 to TRBJ1-2; 7 positions agree with TRBD1. CDR3 length: 14 residues. The germline gives CDR1 SEHNR, CDR2 FQNEAQ (reference sequence). Trimming cost V 3 bases and J 5 bases; bases outside gene matches: 6. Variable domain in full (rest from reference TRBV7-9 and TRBJ1-2): DTGVSQNPRHKITKRGQNVTFRCDPISEHNRLYWYRQTLGQGPEFLTYFQNEAQLEKSRLLSDRFSAERPKGSFSTLEIQRTEQGDSAMYLCASSFRDSGYGYTFGSGTRLTVV.

The chain combines TRBV19 with TRBJ1-1, with unresolved D. The CDR3 runs 14 residues. The V end lost 3 bases, the J end lost 1 base, and 9 bases lay between the germline ends. Germline values: CDR1 LNHDA, CDR2 SQIVND (reference sequence). CDR3 in amino acids: CASSMKGRNTEAFF. The CDR3 region has the DNA TGTGCCAGTAGTATGAAAGGCAGGAACACTGAAGCTTTCTTT.

V is TRBV5-1 and J is TRBJ1-2; 7 bases match TRBD1. The germline V gene has CDR1 SGHRS and CDR2 YFSETQ. Trimming removed 6 bases from V and 3 bases from J; junction bases left unmatched: 8. The CDR3 is 14 amino acids. Here the CDR3 DNA reads TGCGCCAGCAAAAGGGGGCTATCAGACTATGGCTACACCTTC. Encoded protein: CASKRGLSDYGYTF.

This chain joins TRBV5-6 and TRBJ1-2, with D perhaps TRBD1 (5 bases). V lost 6 bases and J 0 bases, leaving 21 bases between the germline ends. Germline values: CDR1 SGHDT, CDR2 YYEEEE. This CDR3 is built from 17 residues. The CDR3 sequence: CASTRGGGRGSNYGYTF. CDR3 nucleotide sequence: TGTGCCAGCACCCGCGGAGGAGGGAGGGGCTCTAACTATGGCTACACCTTC.

The V gene is TRBV18, the J gene TRBJ2-7, with D perhaps being TRBD1 or TRBD2 (5 bases each). CDR1 and CDR2 (germline): KGHSH, LQKENI. This CDR3 comprises 14 residues. Trimming pared 5 bases from V and 5 bases from J, leaving 16 bases between. This chain's CDR3 is CASSAPEGLNEQYF. Written as DNA, the CDR3 is TGTGCCAGCTCAGCCCCAGAGGGGTTGAACGAGCAGTACTTC. Full variable domain (missing parts from reference TRBV18 and TRBJ2-7): NAGVMQNPRHLVRRRGQEARLRCSPMKGHSHVYWYRQLPEEGLKFMVYLQKENIIDESGMPKERFSAEFPKEGPSILRIQQVVRGDSAAYFCASSAPEGLNEQYFGPGTRLTVT.

The chain carries TRBV28 and TRBJ1-5; no clear D. From germline, CDR1 is MDHEN and CDR2 SYDVKM. Deletions cut 5 bases from V and 0 bases from J, with 11 bases between. The CDR3 runs 15 residues. The CDR3 DNA sequence: TGTGCCAGCAGTCGCCGGGCCCCTAGCAATCAGCCCCAGCATTTT. It codes for CASSRRAPSNQPQHF.

The chain carries TRBV5-1 and TRBJ2-5; maybe TRBD1 (6 bases). Trimming removed 4 bases from V and 5 bases from J, with 12 bases in between. The CDR3 runs to 13 residues. CDR1 is SGHRS and CDR2 is YFSETQ in the germline V gene. The chain's CDR3 is CASSTGSQETQYF. In DNA form, the CDR3 reads TGCGCCAGCAGCACAGGGTCTCAGGAGACCCAGTACTTC.

This clone turned up a few times. This rearrangement joins TRBV5-1 to TRBJ2-1; 10 bases agree with TRBD2. The CDR3 contains 15 residues. Per the germline V gene, CDR1 is SGHRS and CDR2 is YFSETQ. Trimming took 3 bases from V and 13 from J; bases not matched to a gene: 13. The CDR3 bases are TGCGCCAGCAGCTCCCGACTAGCGGGCAGAGATGGTCAGTTCTTC. Translated, it gives CASSSRLAGRDGQFF.

This rearrangement joins TRBV29-1 to TRBJ1-1; 9 nucleotides align to TRBD1. V lost 7 bases and J lost 5; bases outside the gene matches: 11. CDR3 length: 14 amino acids. Germline CDR1 and CDR2: SQVTM and ANQGSEA. The CDR3 region has the DNA TGCAGCGCTTCCCGGGACAGGGATGTGACTGAAGCTTTCTTT. As protein: CSASRDRDVTEAFF. Combining the CDR3 with reference TRBV29-1 and TRBJ1-1 gives the whole variable domain SAVISQKPSRDICQRGTSLTIQCQVDSQVTMMFWYRQQPGQSLTLIATANQGSEATYESGFVIDKFPISRPNLTFSTLTVSNMSPEDSSIYLCSASRDRDVTEAFFGQGTRLTVV.

This clone turned up a few times. The chain uses TRBV7-9 and TRBJ2-3; 8 bases line up with TRBD2. CDR3 length: 16 residues. CDR1 is SEHNR, CDR2 FQNEAQ, per germline (reference sequence). V was clipped by 4 bases and J by 2 bases; unmatched bases: 8. The CDR3 protein is CASSSSLAGYTDTQYF. Written as DNA, the CDR3 is TGTGCCAGCAGCTCATCTCTAGCGGGCTACACAGATACGCAGTATTTT.

The CDR3 bases are TGTGCCAGCACTACAAGTAATTCACCCCTCCACTTT. Protein: CASTTSNSPLHF. The chain is built from TRBV2 and TRBJ1-6; no clear D. This CDR3 has 12 residues. Trimming removed 7 bases from V and 6 bases from J, with 7 bases in between. Germline V gives CDR1 SNHLY, CDR2 FYNNEI.

The rearrangement uses TRBV2 and TRBJ2-1; no clear D gene. The germline V and J ends were trimmed by 6 bases and 5 bases, with 17 bases remaining between them. The length of the CDR3 is 15 residues. Germline V CDR1 and CDR2: SNHLY, FYNNEI. CDR3 amino acids: CASRPRTTPDNEQFF. The CDR3 coding sequence is TGTGCCAGCAGGCCCAGGACCACCCCAGACAATGAGCAGTTCTTC.

The chain links TRBV10-3 to TRBJ1-6; D is possibly TRBD1 (5 bases). V was shortened by 6 bases and J by 6 bases, with 12 bases between the two germline ends. This CDR3 region has 14 residues. The germline gives CDR1 ENHRY, CDR2 SYGVKD. CDR3: CAIRDKVGNSPLHF. The CDR3 region has the DNA TGTGCCATCAGGGACAAGGTGGGTAATTCACCCCTCCACTTT.

The chain recombines TRBV18 with TRBJ2-1, with 9 positions matching TRBD1. With V trimmed by 2 bases and J by 6 bases, 5 bases remained unmatched. Looked up from germline, CDR1 is KGHSH and CDR2 is LQKENI. The CDR3 sequence is 15 residues long. The chain's CDR3 is CASSPGTGLFNEQFF. DNA of the CDR3: TGTGCCAGCTCACCAGGGACAGGGCTTTTCAATGAGCAGTTCTTC.

This chain links TRBV5-6 with TRBJ2-7; possibly TRBD1 for D (6 bases). With 4 bases removed from V and 6 bases from J, the gap between germline ends came to 23 bases. Germline V gene data show CDR1 as SGHDT and CDR2 as YYEEEE. CDR3 length equals 16 residues. In DNA, the CDR3 is TGTGCCAGCAGCCAGGCGCACAGGGCCCTACCGGGCGAGCAGTACTTC. Translation gives CASSQAHRALPGEQYF.

The rearrangement links TRBV6-5 to TRBJ2-7; 7 bases agree with TRBD1. After removal of 7 bases from V and 6 bases from J, the junction contained 12 bases not matched to a gene. The CDR3 is made up of 14 amino acids. Looked up from germline, CDR1 is MNHEY and CDR2 is SVGAGI. The DNA of the CDR3 is TGTGCCAGCAAGGGAGACAGGGAAGTGCGCGAGCAGTACTTC. Translating it yields CASKGDREVREQYF.

V gene TRBV15 combines with J gene TRBJ1-6, with D perhaps matching TRBD1 (6 bases). The CDR3 consists of 14 residues. CDR1 LNHNV and CDR2 YYDKDF come from the germline V gene (reference sequence). Trimming took 5 bases from V and 5 from J, leaving 10 bases between them. The CDR3 sequence is CATSLQGNNSPLHF. The CDR3 DNA reads as TGTGCCACCAGCTTACAGGGAAATAATTCACCCCTCCACTTT.

The V gene is TRBV7-9, the J gene TRBJ2-1; 11 bases are shared with TRBD1. The germline V gene encodes CDR1 SEHNR and CDR2 FQNEAQ (reference sequence). This CDR3 spans 17 amino acids. V shed 3 bases and J 5 bases; nucleotides not matched to a gene: 9. The CDR3 protein is CASSLGMDRGPNNEQFF. The CDR3 DNA follows: TGTGCCAGCAGCTTGGGAATGGACAGGGGGCCTAACAATGAGCAGTTCTTC.

This chain links TRBV6-1 with TRBJ1-2; 9 positions agree with TRBD1. This CDR3 is built from 16 residues. V lost 2 bases to trimming and J lost 8 bases; unmatched junction nucleotides: 12. Germline loops: CDR1 MNHNS, CDR2 SASEGT. The CDR3 DNA is TGTGCCAGCAGTGAATCCATTAGGGGACAGGGAAGGGGCTACACCTTC. Protein product: CASSESIRGQGRGYTF.

The J gene is TRBJ2-3, the V gene TRBV29-1; 10 nucleotides match TRBD2. Germline V lookup: CDR1 SQVTM, CDR2 ANQGSEA. CDR3 length: 13 residues. The junction had 4 bases not matched to a gene; V was cut back by 5 bases and J by 5 bases. CDR3 loop: CSVTPSGRDTQYF. CDR3 DNA: TGCAGCGTTACCCCTAGCGGGAGAGATACGCAGTATTTT.

V and J are TRBV18 and TRBJ2-7; TRBD1 agrees at 10 bases. CDR1 and CDR2 from the germline V gene are KGHSH and LQKENI. Losses at the gene ends were 4 bases for V and 5 bases for J; bases not matched to a gene: 2. This CDR3 region has 13 residues. The DNA for the CDR3 is TGTGCCAGCTCACGGGACAGGGGAAACGAGCAGTACTTC. It encodes CASSRDRGNEQYF.

The rearrangement uses TRBV27 and TRBJ2-1; 16 bases are a match to TRBD2. Trimming at V came to 5 bases and at J to 6 bases, leaving 10 bases not matched to a gene. The germline CDR1 and CDR2 sequences are MNHEY and SMNVEV (reference sequence). CDR3 length: 18 residues. The DNA of the CDR3 is TGTGCCAGCAGTGCGGGACTAGCGGGGGGGCGCCGGCGCAATGAGCAGTTCTTC. This encodes CASSAGLAGGRRRNEQFF.

This clone was recorded only once. CDR3 bases: TGTGCCAGCAGTTTAACACTCTATGGCTACACCTTC. Translated, it gives CASSLTLYGYTF. The chain is built from TRBV12-3 or TRBV12-4 and TRBJ1-2; D gene uncertain. With 2 bases removed from V and 4 bases from J, the gap between germline ends came to 5 bases. The CDR3 extends over 12 amino acids.

The chain couples TRBV13 to TRBJ2-7; either TRBD1 or TRBD2 may supply D (7 bases each). The CDR3 totals 14 residues. Trimming pared 4 bases from V and 7 bases from J, leaving 17 bases between. From germline, CDR1 is PRHDT and CDR2 FYEKMQ (reference sequence). CDR3 nucleotides: TGTGCCAGCAGCTCGCCCAGGGGGAGGGGAGAGCAGTACTTC. Translation: CASSSPRGRGEQYF.